This T cell receptor beta chain is drawn from a study of control samples from healthy donors and cancer patients. Produced via immunoSEQ multiplex PCR; TCRdb's table is partial and in-frame only. The repertoire holds about 180,000 clones, with nearly 90% as singletons. This clone was detected once. The ends were cut back, 4 bases at V and 12 bases at J, with 22 bases in the middle. This CDR3 is built from 15 residues. Germline V lookup: CDR1 SGHRS, CDR2 YFSETQ. What was sequenced was blood. This TCR was recovered from a woman between 45 and 60 years old in good health. This chain uses TRBV5-1 with TRBJ1-4; D is possibly TRBD1 (5 bases). CDR3 DNA: TGCGCCAGCAGCCCGGGTTGGGGAGGTCAGGGCGAACTGTTTTTT. This encodes CASSPGWGGQGELFF.